The 27 T cell receptor beta chains below were found in one sample sequenced in a study of spatial heterogeneity in lung cancer. TCRdb reprocessed the 5' RACE reads via MiXCR and lists one record per CDR3 protein. Among around 20,000 distinct CDR3 sequences listed, 9.2% were seen once. Time point indicated: blood at routine non-recurrence follow-up after resection. Sequencing used PBMCs, obtained at follow-up. These receptor sequences come from a male donor with early-stage non-small cell lung cancer.

This clonotype was recorded many times. This CDR3 reads CASSVRGASTDTQYF. The CDR3 DNA follows: TGTGCCAGCAGCGTTAGGGGGGCCAGCACAGATACGCAGTATTTT. The J gene is TRBJ2-3, the V gene TRBV9, with D possibly called TRBD1 or TRBD2 (6 bases each). Between the trimmed V and J ends, which lost 2 bases and 0 bases, there was a span of 10 bases. The CDR3 consists of 15 residues. Germline V gene lookup returns CDR1 SGDLS and CDR2 YYNGEE.

As to this clonotype: This clone may be a read error of a much larger clone one base away. The chain employs TRBV13 and TRBJ1-1, with TRBD1 identical over 10 bases. CDR1 is PRHDT and CDR2 is FYEKMQ in the germline V gene (reference sequence). The CDR3 covers 15 residues. The CDR3 DNA is TGTACCAGCAGCATCAGACAGGGGGCGAACACTGAAGCTTTCTTT. It yields the protein CTSSIRQGANTEAFF.

This clonotype was found many times. The chain recombines TRBV5-1 with TRBJ1-1, with D hard to call. Germline assignment: CDR1 SGHRS and CDR2 YFSETQ. CDR3 size: 13 residues. V was clipped by 0 bases and J by 4 bases, with 7 bases between them. The CDR3 loop is CASSLVVATEAFF. DNA of the CDR3: TGCGCCAGCAGCTTGGTAGTAGCCACTGAAGCTTTCTTT.

This chain uses TRBV6-2 or TRBV6-3 with TRBJ2-5; D possibly corresponds to TRBD1 (5 bases). This CDR3 has 15 residues. V lost 7 bases and J 5 bases, leaving 20 bases between the germline ends. Germline values: CDR1 MNHEY, CDR2 SVGEGT. In DNA, the CDR3 is TGTGCCAGCACCCTTCTAGACAGTTTGTCGGAGACCCAGTACTTC. Translating gives CASTLLDSLSETQYF.

This clonotype was counted ten times or more. The chain has TRBV20-1 and TRBJ2-5, with 7 bases that match TRBD1. Germline CDR1 reads DFQATT; CDR2 reads SNEGSKA (reference sequence). Trimming cost V 6 bases and J 3 bases; bases outside gene matches: 7. The CDR3 sequence is 13 residues long. The DNA of the CDR3 is TGCAGTGCACTCCGGGACAGAGAAGAGACCCAGTACTTC. Protein sequence: CSALRDREETQYF.

The chain has TRBV15 and TRBJ2-6; the match to TRBD2 covers 7 bases. Germline V gene sequence: CDR1 LNHNV, CDR2 YYDKDF (reference sequence). The ends lost 0 bases at V and 3 bases at J; junction bases unmatched: 2. The CDR3 loop spans 16 amino acids. The CDR3 reads CATSREAGRGANVLTF. The CDR3 DNA follows: TGTGCCACCAGCAGAGAAGCGGGGCGTGGGGCCAACGTCCTGACTTTC.

The sample holds many counts of this clonotype. V and J are TRBV6-6 and TRBJ2-3; possibly TRBD1 for D (5 bases). The CDR3 is 13 amino acids. Germline V gene lookup returns CDR1 MNHNY and CDR2 SVGAGI (reference sequence). V dropped 4 bases and J dropped 2 bases, with 7 bases sitting between them. The CDR3 region is CASSSGHTDTQYF. CDR3 nucleotide sequence: TGTGCCAGCAGTTCAGGACACACAGATACGCAGTATTTT.

The table lists this clonotype with many counts. This rearrangement joins TRBV29-1 to TRBJ2-7; 11 bases align to TRBD2. This CDR3 spans 20 amino acids. V lost 3 bases and J lost 2; bases outside the gene matches: 21. The germline gives CDR1 SQVTM, CDR2 ANQGSEA. CDR3 nucleotide sequence: TGCAGCGTTGATACTCCTTTGGTTACTAGCGGGGGCCAATTAACCTACGAGCAGTACTTC. Its protein product is CSVDTPLVTSGGQLTYEQYF.

This clonotype was counted a few times. The chain employs TRBV30 and TRBJ2-7; the D gene could be TRBD1 or TRBD2 (5 bases each). The CDR3 has 13 residues. Germline values: CDR1 GTSNPN, CDR2 SVGIG (reference sequence). V dropped 1 base and J dropped 5 bases, with 12 bases sitting between them. CDR3 amino acids: CAWSGGSGDEQYF. Written as DNA, the CDR3 is TGTGCCTGGAGTGGGGGGAGTGGGGACGAGCAGTACTTC.

This clonotype is labeled medium-sized (0.01 to 0.1%). The chain has TRBV2 and TRBJ2-5; 7 positions match TRBD2. With V trimmed by 2 bases and J by 3 bases, 12 bases remained unmatched. The CDR3 extends over 17 amino acids. The V gene's germline CDR1 is SNHLY and CDR2 FYNNEI. The CDR3 loop is CASSESKRASGKETQYF. CDR3 sequence (DNA): TGTGCCAGCAGTGAAAGTAAAAGGGCTAGCGGAAAAGAGACCCAGTACTTC.

The chain has TRBV6-2 or TRBV6-3 and TRBJ1-1, with 7 bases that match TRBD1. V was pared by 2 bases and J by 5 bases, with 5 bases of the junction left unmatched. Germline V gene sequence: CDR1 MNHEY, CDR2 SVGEGT. CDR3 length: 14 amino acids. The CDR3 coding sequence is TGTGCCAGCAGTTACCGACAGGGAAAGACTGAAGCTTTCTTT. Its protein is CASSYRQGKTEAFF.

This clonotype has at least ten counts. This chain links TRBV11-2 with TRBJ2-7; TRBD2 aligns across 7 bases. The V gene's germline CDR1 is SGHAT and CDR2 FQNNGV. Trimming at V came to 0 bases and at J to 2 bases, leaving 4 bases not matched to a gene. The CDR3 is 15 amino acids. CDR3 loop: CASSLDRDYAYEQYF. CDR3 DNA: TGTGCCAGCAGCTTAGACCGGGACTATGCCTACGAGCAGTACTTC. Full variable domain (outside the CDR3, taken from reference TRBV11-2 and TRBJ2-7): EAGVAQSPRYKIIEKRQSVAFWCNPISGHATLYWYQQILGQGPKLLIQFQNNGVVDDSQLPKDRFSAERLKGVDSTLKIQPAKLEDSAVYLCASSLDRDYAYEQYFGPGTRLTVT.

This clonotype has at least ten counts. The gene calls are TRBV7-8 and TRBJ2-7; no firm D call. From germline, CDR1 is SGHVS and CDR2 FQNEAQ. The CDR3 is 14 amino acids. V was shortened by 0 bases and J by 3 bases, with 9 bases between the two germline ends. The CDR3 here is CASSLAGPLYEQYF. CDR3 nucleotides: TGTGCCAGCAGCTTAGCAGGACCCCTCTACGAGCAGTACTTC.

This clonotype was seen a few times. V and J are TRBV28 and TRBJ2-7; perhaps TRBD2 as D (6 bases). The V gene's germline CDR1 is MDHEN and CDR2 SYDVKM. This CDR3 is built from 14 residues. V dropped 5 bases and J dropped 7 bases, with 18 bases sitting between them. The DNA of the CDR3 is TGTGCCAGCAGTACCCGACTAGGGGCACGGGAGCAGTACTTC. Amino acid sequence: CASSTRLGAREQYF.

In its sample, this clonotype was seen many times. The gene calls are TRBV10-3 and TRBJ2-3, with 9 positions matching TRBD1. The V gene end was trimmed by 7 bases and the J gene end by 5 bases; junction bases not matched to a gene: 4. The CDR3 consists of 13 residues. CDR1 is ENHRY, CDR2 SYGVKD, per germline. CDR3 sequence (DNA): TGTGCCATCAAACAGGGGGCGAGAGATACGCAGTATTTT. Translated: CAIKQGARDTQYF.

At least ten counts were recorded for this clonotype. The chain carries TRBV10-2 and TRBJ2-1; TRBD2 agrees at 13 bases. The CDR3 contains 14 residues. The V gene end was trimmed by 7 bases and the J gene end by 6 bases; junction bases not matched to a gene: 3. CDR1 is WSHSY and CDR2 is SAAADI in the germline V gene. In nucleotides, the CDR3 is TGCGCCAGCAAACTAGCGGGGGGGCGCAATGAGCAGTTCTTC. The encoded protein is CASKLAGGRNEQFF.

This clonotype occurred many times. The chain employs TRBV6-5 and TRBJ2-2; 8 positions match TRBD1. This CDR3 is built from 20 residues. J lost 1 base, V lost 1 base, and 14 bases had no gene match. The germline V gene has CDR1 MNHEY and CDR2 SVGAGI. CDR3 amino acids: CASSYYGQGDAPGNTGELFF. The DNA of the CDR3 is TGTGCCAGCAGTTACTACGGACAGGGTGACGCCCCTGGGAACACCGGGGAGCTGTTTTTT.

This clonotype was counted at least ten times. V gene TRBV7-9 combines with J gene TRBJ2-1; a possible D gene is TRBD1 (6 bases). V was cut by 6 bases and J by 0 bases, with 12 bases left in between. The CDR3 contains 15 residues. Germline assignment: CDR1 SEHNR and CDR2 FQNEAQ (reference sequence). The CDR3 DNA sequence: TGTGCCAGCAGAAGGGGGTTTAGCTCCTACAATGAGCAGTTCTTC. Translation: CASRRGFSSYNEQFF.

This clonotype was observed at least ten times. The CDR3 loop reads CASGHRDQETQYF. Written as DNA, the CDR3 is TGTGCCAGCGGCCACAGAGACCAAGAGACCCAGTACTTC. The V gene is TRBV12-3 or TRBV12-4, the J gene TRBJ2-5; no clear D gene. The CDR3 contains 13 residues. With 8 bases removed from V and 0 bases from J, the gap between germline ends came to 10 bases.

This clonotype was found many times. The rearrangement links TRBV29-1 to TRBJ2-1; 10 positions match TRBD2. Germline loops: CDR1 SQVTM, CDR2 ANQGSEA. This CDR3 is 15 amino acids long. The J segment lost 5 bases and the V segment lost 3 bases, leaving 7 bases of the junction unmatched. In nucleotides, the CDR3 is TGCAGCGTTGAGGTAGCGGGAGGTATCGACAATGAGCAGTTCTTC. Residues: CSVEVAGGIDNEQFF.

Many counts were recorded for this clonotype. The chain employs TRBV6-2 or TRBV6-3 and TRBJ2-5; D is perhaps TRBD2 (6 bases). CDR1 and CDR2 (germline): MNHEY, SVGEGT. Trimming left V 0 bases short and J 4 bases short, with 9 bases between. This CDR3 has 14 residues. DNA for the CDR3: TGTGCCAGCAGTTACTCGGGTAGCGGAGAGACCCAGTACTTC. Amino acid sequence: CASSYSGSGETQYF.

V is TRBV9 and J is TRBJ2-2; the match to TRBD2 covers 10 bases. CDR3 size: 16 residues. J lost 7 bases, V lost 0 bases, and 6 bases had no gene match. Germline CDR1 is SGDLS and CDR2 is YYNGEE. In nucleotides, the CDR3 is TGTGCCAGCAGCGTAGTAGAAGCGGGAGGGGTCGGGGAGCTGTTTTTT. This encodes CASSVVEAGGVGELFF.

Only a few counts were recorded for this clonotype. The chain couples TRBV28 to TRBJ2-5, with D possibly TRBD1 on 6 matching bases. V lost 9 bases and J 2 bases, leaving 10 bases between the germline ends. CDR1 and CDR2 (germline): MDHEN, SYDVKM. The CDR3 contains 12 residues. The CDR3 region is CASQTGQETQYF. CDR3 in DNA: TGTGCCAGTCAAACAGGGCAAGAGACCCAGTACTTC. The full variable domain, its missing parts supplied by reference TRBV28 and TRBJ2-5, is DVKVTQSSRYLVKRTGEKVFLECVQDMDHENMFWYRQDPGLGLRLIYFSYDVKMKEKGDIPEGYSVSREKKERFSLILESASTNQTSMYLCASQTGQETQYFGPGTRLLVL.

This clonotype came up a few times. The chain is built from TRBV29-1 and TRBJ1-1; perhaps TRBD1 as D (6 bases). CDR3 length equals 13 residues. Trimming took 4 bases from V and 1 from J, leaving 10 bases between them. Germline values: CDR1 SQVTM, CDR2 ANQGSEA. CDR3: CSVAETGNTEAFF. The CDR3 coding sequence is TGCAGCGTTGCCGAGACAGGGAACACTGAAGCTTTCTTT.

This rearrangement joins TRBV15 to TRBJ2-2; D is undetermined. V lost 1 base, J lost 4 bases, and 7 bases lay in between. Germline V gene sequence: CDR1 LNHNV, CDR2 YYDKDF (reference sequence). This CDR3 region has 14 residues. The CDR3 DNA reads as TGTGCCACCAGCAGAGCCAGGTCCACCGGGGAGCTGTTTTTT. Translation gives CATSRARSTGELFF.

In its sample, this clonotype was seen many times. J is TRBJ2-1 and V is TRBV28, with 12 bases lining up with TRBD2. Germline trimming cut 5 bases from V and 1 base from J; bases unmatched to any gene: 3. This CDR3 is built from 16 residues. Germline values: CDR1 MDHEN, CDR2 SYDVKM. CDR3 residues: CASSRLAGVSYNEQFF. The CDR3 coding sequence is TGTGCCAGCAGTCGACTAGCGGGGGTTTCCTACAATGAGCAGTTCTTC.

In this sample, this clonotype turned up a few times. Here the CDR3 DNA reads TGTGCCTGGAGCCTTGAGCAGGGGTATGAGCAGTTCTTC. Amino acid sequence: CAWSLEQGYEQFF. This chain links TRBV30 with TRBJ2-1; weak D call: TRBD1 (6 bases). Per germline, CDR1 GTSNPN and CDR2 SVGIG (reference sequence). V lost 3 bases and J lost 8, with 14 bases in between. The CDR3 sequence is 13 residues long.